The 30 T cell receptor beta chains in this list originate from one sample, sequenced in a study of T-cell reconstitution after alpha-beta-depleted transplantation in children. Unique molecular identifiers were used in preparing the TCRbeta library. MiXCR, applied by TCRdb to the PCR reads, yields one record per CDR3 protein. This table has approximately 510,000 distinct CDR3 sequences, about 16% appearing once. The sequenced sample was PBMCs from the stem cell graft donor, obtained from the stem cell graft. These receptors originate from a human donor who donated a stem cell graft to a child with acute lymphoblastic leukemia.

The sample holds a few counts of this clonotype. The gene calls are TRBV29-1 and TRBJ2-1; the D is unclear. The CDR3 is made up of 16 amino acids. The ends were cut back, 2 bases at V and 3 bases at J, with 17 bases in the middle. Per the germline V gene, CDR1 is SQVTM and CDR2 is ANQGSEA. The DNA for the CDR3 is TGCAGCGTTGAAAAGGAAGGACCAAGTTACTACAATGAGCAGTTCTTC. Translated, it gives CSVEKEGPSYYNEQFF.

V and J are TRBV7-3 and TRBJ2-1; TRBD2 matches 8 bases. Germline-derived CDR1 and CDR2 are SGHTA and FQGTGA. V dropped 4 bases and J dropped 3; count of bases not matched to a gene: 5. The CDR3 is 15 residues long. The CDR3 sequence is CASSWVAGGYNEQFF. CDR3 DNA sequence: TGTGCCAGCAGCTGGGTTGCGGGGGGCTACAATGAGCAGTTCTTC.

The V gene is TRBV21-1, the J gene TRBJ2-7; the D call of TRBD2 is as the table states it, not checked on the DNA. TRBV21-1 is annotated as a pseudogene. This CDR3 comprises 17 residues. The CDR3 protein is CASNKGGSGTFSYEQYF. CDR3 sequence (DNA): TGTGCCAGCAACAAAGGGGGGAGCGGGACCTTCTCCTACGAGCAGTACTTC.

The chain recombines TRBV27 with TRBJ2-7; D is uncertain. From germline, CDR1 is MNHEY and CDR2 SMNVEV (reference sequence). With 2 bases removed from V and 7 bases from J, the gap between germline ends came to 18 bases. This CDR3 contains 15 residues. The CDR3 here is CASSLVGSPHVEQYF. In DNA, the CDR3 is TGTGCCAGCAGTTTAGTCGGCTCTCCCCATGTGGAGCAGTACTTC.

This clonotype has only a few counts. The chain employs TRBV20-1 and TRBJ1-6; D call uncertain. CDR3 size: 13 residues. V was trimmed by 6 bases and J by 10 bases, leaving 16 bases between them. The germline V gene encodes CDR1 DFQATT and CDR2 SNEGSKA (reference sequence). The CDR3 DNA reads TGCAGTGCACCCCGGTCGGCGGGCTCACCCCTCCACTTT. Protein product: CSAPRSAGSPLHF.

In its sample, this clonotype was seen a few times. The chain joins TRBV5-1 to TRBJ2-7, with 10 nucleotides matching TRBD1. The germline gives CDR1 SGHRS, CDR2 YFSETQ. Losses at the gene ends were 2 bases for V and 5 bases for J; bases not matched to a gene: 10. The CDR3 covers 16 residues. CDR3: CASSLNTGTGVHEQYF. The CDR3 DNA sequence: TGCGCCAGCAGCTTAAATACCGGGACAGGGGTTCACGAGCAGTACTTC.

The chain joins TRBV9 to TRBJ1-3; D is undetermined. The CDR3 runs to 15 residues. From germline, CDR1 is SGDLS and CDR2 YYNGEE. With 4 bases removed from V and 0 bases from J, the gap between germline ends came to 11 bases. The CDR3 is CASSRSGNSGNTIYF. CDR3 nucleotide sequence: TGTGCCAGCAGCCGCTCGGGGAACTCTGGAAACACCATATATTTT.

The CDR3 nucleotides read TGTGCCAGCAGCCATCGTCTGTACGAGCAGTACTTC. It encodes CASSHRLYEQYF. The chain carries TRBV12-3 or TRBV12-4 and TRBJ2-7; D unclear. The length of the CDR3 is 12 residues. V lost 6 bases and J 4 bases, leaving 10 bases between the germline ends.

This clonotype was counted only a few times. This CDR3 reads CASSQAFTSGRVGQETQYF. CDR3 in DNA: TGTGCCAGCAGCCAAGCGTTTACTAGCGGGAGAGTAGGGCAAGAGACCCAGTACTTC. This chain links TRBV3-1 with TRBJ2-5, with 11 nucleotides matching TRBD2. J was trimmed by 2 bases and V by 1 base; bases with no gene match: 12. The CDR3 totals 19 residues. The V gene's germline CDR1 is LGHDT and CDR2 YNNKEL (reference sequence).

Only a few counts were recorded for this clonotype. This chain joins TRBV7-9 and TRBJ2-2, with D uncertain. V shed 5 bases and J shed 0 bases, with 7 bases lying between them. This CDR3 has 14 residues. Germline CDR1 and CDR2: SEHNR and FQNEAQ (reference sequence). CDR3 sequence: CASSPPANTGELFF. In nucleotides, the CDR3 is TGTGCCAGCAGCCCCCCAGCGAACACCGGGGAGCTGTTTTTT.

The chain couples TRBV5-6 to TRBJ2-1; 9 bases fit TRBD2. The CDR3 consists of 15 residues. Germline loops: CDR1 SGHDT, CDR2 YYEEEE. V dropped 0 bases and J dropped 7; count of bases not matched to a gene: 5. The CDR3: CASSLGASGANEQFF. CDR3 DNA sequence: TGTGCCAGCAGCTTGGGGGCTAGCGGGGCGAATGAGCAGTTCTTC.

This clonotype was detected only a few times. V is TRBV14 and J is TRBJ2-2; D ambiguous. Trimming shortened V by 3 bases and J by 1 base, and 9 bases separated the two germline ends. From germline, CDR1 is SGHDN and CDR2 FVKESK. The CDR3 loop spans 15 amino acids. The CDR3 protein is CASSHWIMNTGELFF. For the CDR3, the DNA is TGTGCCAGCAGCCACTGGATTATGAACACCGGGGAGCTGTTTTTT.

This clonotype appeared a few times. The V gene is TRBV5-6, the J gene TRBJ2-3; D is ambiguous. This CDR3 is built from 14 residues. The V gene lost 3 bases and the J gene lost 5 bases, with 13 bases spanning the gap. Germline V gene sequence: CDR1 SGHDT, CDR2 YYEEEE. DNA of the CDR3: TGTGCCAGCAGCTGGGGTTCCCTATTAGATACGCAGTATTTT. Translation gives CASSWGSLLDTQYF.

V gene TRBV19 combines with J gene TRBJ1-2; maybe TRBD1 (5 bases). Trimming left V 9 bases short and J 3 bases short, with 23 bases between. Germline V gene sequence: CDR1 LNHDA, CDR2 SQIVND (reference sequence). The CDR3 length is 16 residues. Here the CDR3 DNA reads TGTGCCAGCGACACCGGGACCACCCTTGGCCACTATGGCTACACCTTC. Encoded protein: CASDTGTTLGHYGYTF. The full variable domain, with the rest looked up from reference TRBV19 and TRBJ1-2, is DGGITQSPKYLFRKEGQNVTLSCEQNLNHDAMYWYRQDPGQGLRLIYYSQIVNDFQKGDIAEGYSVSREKKESFPLTVTSAQKNPTAFYLCASDTGTTLGHYGYTFGSGTRLTVV.

The chain uses TRBV5-1 and TRBJ1-3; 8 bases fit TRBD1. With V trimmed by 0 bases and J by 1 base, 6 bases remained unmatched. The CDR3 contains 17 residues. Germline V CDR1 and CDR2: SGHRS, YFSETQ. CDR3 DNA sequence: TGCGCCAGCAGCTTGGAGCAGGGGGCATTTTCTGGAAACACCATATATTTT. It encodes CASSLEQGAFSGNTIYF.

The chain combines TRBV7-9 with TRBJ2-1, with TRBD1 matching 7 bases. The CDR3 is 15 amino acids. CDR1 is SEHNR and CDR2 is FQNEAQ in the germline V gene (reference sequence). The junction had 12 bases not matched to a gene; V was cut back by 5 bases and J by 8 bases. CDR3 loop: CASSQGETGLDEQFF. The CDR3 DNA sequence: TGTGCCAGCAGCCAGGGGGAGACTGGGTTGGATGAGCAGTTCTTC.

The chain employs TRBV30 and TRBJ2-3; 7 nucleotides line up with TRBD2. The CDR3 loop spans 14 amino acids. Per the germline V gene, CDR1 is GTSNPN and CDR2 is SVGIG (reference sequence). Trimming at V came to 3 bases and at J to 4 bases, leaving 7 bases not matched to a gene. This chain's CDR3 is CAWRGRGRADTQYF. The CDR3 nucleotides are TGTGCCTGGAGGGGTAGAGGGAGGGCAGATACGCAGTATTTT.

There are many counts of this clonotype. V gene TRBV12-3 or TRBV12-4 combines with J gene TRBJ1-1; D gene uncertain. V was shortened by 6 bases and J by 7 bases, with 12 bases between the two germline ends. The CDR3 runs 12 residues. CDR3 bases: TGTGCCAGCAGACCGGGCCTGATTGAAGCTTTCTTT. This codes for CASRPGLIEAFF.

The chain has TRBV15 and TRBJ2-7, with 12 bases fitting TRBD2. The CDR3 is 15 amino acids. CDR1 and CDR2 from the germline V gene are LNHNV and YYDKDF (reference sequence). V was pared by 5 bases and J by 2 bases, with 4 bases of the junction left unmatched. Here the CDR3 reads CATSGRTSGTYEQYF. For the CDR3, the DNA is TGTGCCACCAGCGGGCGGACTAGCGGGACCTACGAGCAGTACTTC.

As DNA, the CDR3 is TGCGCCAGCAGCCAACTTGGGGTGAACACTGAAGCTTTCTTT. Translation: CASSQLGVNTEAFF. This chain uses TRBV4-1 with TRBJ1-1; D ambiguous. The CDR3 runs 14 residues. Germline CDR1 is MGHRA and CDR2 is YSYEKL. V shed 2 bases and J shed 0 bases, with 7 bases lying between them.

V usage is TRBV20-1 and J usage is TRBJ2-1; D call uncertain. V dropped 2 bases and J dropped 10 bases, with 21 bases sitting between them. Per the germline V gene, CDR1 is DFQATT and CDR2 is SNEGSKA (reference sequence). The length of the CDR3 is 15 residues. As DNA, the CDR3 is TGCAGTGCTAGAACGGCTAGTTTTTTCTCAGAGGAGCAGTTCTTC. Its translation: CSARTASFFSEEQFF.

The chain carries TRBV9 and TRBJ1-1; D might be TRBD1 (5 bases). Germline assignment: CDR1 SGDLS and CDR2 YYNGEE. The V end lost 3 bases, the J end lost 3 bases, and 12 bases lay between the germline ends. The CDR3 runs to 14 residues. The CDR3 sequence: CASSDEGFHTEAFF. The CDR3 nucleotides are TGTGCCAGCAGCGATGAGGGGTTCCACACTGAAGCTTTCTTT.

V is TRBV7-8 and J is TRBJ2-7; no clear D. This CDR3 is 14 amino acids long. The V gene lost 2 bases and the J gene lost 3 bases, with 11 bases spanning the gap. Per the germline V gene, CDR1 is SGHVS and CDR2 is FQNEAQ. The CDR3 spells CASSLKAEHYEQYF. The CDR3 DNA follows: TGTGCCAGCAGCTTAAAGGCGGAACACTACGAGCAGTACTTC.

This clonotype was counted at least ten times. One end of the junction varies from germline; a read error may be responsible. The rearrangement uses TRBV5-1 and TRBJ1-2; TRBD1 agrees at 8 bases. The V gene's germline CDR1 is SGHRS and CDR2 YFSETQ. The CDR3 contains 13 residues. In DNA form, the CDR3 reads TGTGCCAGCAGCTTGGGGACAGGAGATGGCTACACCTTC. Encoded protein: CASSLGTGDGYTF.

The gene calls are TRBV7-9 and TRBJ1-1, with D perhaps TRBD1 (6 bases). Trimming shortened V by 4 bases and J by 12 bases, and 27 bases separated the two germline ends. The CDR3 spans 16 residues. Germline V CDR1 and CDR2: SEHNR, FQNEAQ (reference sequence). CDR3 amino acids: CASSSHRALEGRRTFF. In nucleotides, the CDR3 is TGTGCCAGCAGCTCCCACAGGGCTCTAGAGGGGCGGAGGACTTTCTTT.

This clonotype appeared a few times. This sequence joins TRBV24-1 and TRBJ1-2; 7 nucleotides align to TRBD1. Germline trimming cut 5 bases from V and 4 bases from J; bases unmatched to any gene: 9. CDR1 and CDR2 from the germline V gene are KGHDR and SFDVKD. This CDR3 spans 15 amino acids. The CDR3 sequence is CATSGDRDSLYGYTF. The DNA of the CDR3 is TGTGCCACCAGTGGTGACCGGGACAGTCTCTATGGCTACACCTTC.

This clonotype was seen a handful of times. The CDR3 coding sequence is TGCAGTGCTAGTCTCGTCCCTTTCACAGATACGCAGTATTTT. Residues: CSASLVPFTDTQYF. The V gene is TRBV20-1, the J gene TRBJ2-3; D uncertain. This CDR3 comprises 14 residues. With 3 bases removed from V and 2 bases from J, the gap between germline ends came to 12 bases. Germline V gene data show CDR1 as DFQATT and CDR2 as SNEGSKA (reference sequence).

There are a few counts of this clonotype. The gene calls are TRBV5-1 and TRBJ2-7; the D is unclear. V dropped 0 bases and J dropped 4 bases, with 14 bases sitting between them. Germline lookup yields CDR1 SGHRS and CDR2 YFSETQ. The CDR3 has 15 amino acids. The CDR3 DNA sequence: TGCGCCAGCAGCTTGGATCCGTCTCCTGGGTACGAGCAGTACTTC. As protein: CASSLDPSPGYEQYF.

CDR3 DNA sequence: TGTGCCAGCAGACAATATTCAACTACAGGGGGTGAGCAGTTCTTC. This translates into CASRQYSTTGGEQFF. The V gene is TRBV2, the J gene TRBJ2-1; 8 bases match TRBD1. The germline CDR1 and CDR2 sequences are SNHLY and FYNNEI. The V and J ends lost 6 bases and 9 bases, in that order; junction bases with no gene match: 13. The CDR3 spans 15 residues.

This clonotype was detected a few times. CDR3 residues: CSVEDGSGIRYNEQFF. As DNA, the CDR3 is TGCAGCGTTGAAGATGGTAGCGGGATAAGGTACAATGAGCAGTTCTTC. The chain is built from TRBV29-1 and TRBJ2-1; the match to TRBD2 covers 8 bases. CDR1 and CDR2 from the germline V gene are SQVTM and ANQGSEA. V was clipped by 0 bases and J by 4 bases; unmatched bases: 8. CDR3 length: 16 amino acids.